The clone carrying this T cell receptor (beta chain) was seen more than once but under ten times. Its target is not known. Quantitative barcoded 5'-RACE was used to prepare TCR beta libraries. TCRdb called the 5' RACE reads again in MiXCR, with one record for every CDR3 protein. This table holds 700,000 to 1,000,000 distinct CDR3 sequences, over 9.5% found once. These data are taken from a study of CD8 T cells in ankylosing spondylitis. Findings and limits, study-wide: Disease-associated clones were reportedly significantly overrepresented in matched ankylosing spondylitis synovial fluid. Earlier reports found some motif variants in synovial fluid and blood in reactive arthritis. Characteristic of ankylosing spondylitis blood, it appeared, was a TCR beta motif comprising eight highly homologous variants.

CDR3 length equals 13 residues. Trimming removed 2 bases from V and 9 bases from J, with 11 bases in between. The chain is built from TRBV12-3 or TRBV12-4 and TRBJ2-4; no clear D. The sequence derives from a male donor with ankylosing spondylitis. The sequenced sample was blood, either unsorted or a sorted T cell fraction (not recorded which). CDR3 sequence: CASSLLVFGIQYF. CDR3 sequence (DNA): TGTGCCAGCAGTTTACTCGTATTCGGCATTCAGTACTTC.